The clone carrying this TCR beta chain was counted only a few times. This sample is part of a study of regulatory T cells in long-lasting Graves disease. Time point of the sample: persistent/refractory GD, antithyroid drugs over 5 years with positive TRAb. The authors made the TCR library using RNA they extracted from PBMCs. Arm-PCR of CDR3 regions and iRepertoire HTBI primers were used to build TCR beta libraries. TCRdb recomputed calls from the multiplex PCR reads with MiXCR, one row per CDR3 protein. The repertoire includes some 430,000 distinct CDR3 sequences, roughly 21% of them detected once, and about 6.6% sits in the top ten. The material sequenced was peripheral blood mononuclear cells (PBMCs), taken when the disease was refractory, from a patient treated with antithyroid drugs. The sequence was collected from a female donor with Graves disease.

CDR3 protein: CASSLQDVGLAEAFF. The CDR3 DNA is TGTGCCAGCAGCCTTCAAGATGTAGGGTTAGCTGAAGCTTTCTTT. The gene calls are TRBV3-1 and TRBJ1-1, with D hard to call. V was clipped by 4 bases and J by 6 bases, with 18 bases between them. The CDR3 runs to 15 residues. Germline values: CDR1 LGHDT, CDR2 YNNKEL (reference sequence).